The sequence of this TCR beta chain was determined in a study of graft-versus-host responses after intestinal transplantation. Produced via immunoSEQ multiplex PCR; TCRdb's table is partial and in-frame only. Of 65,000 to 85,000 clones listed, around 86% are singletons. Germline-derived CDR1 and CDR2 are SNHLY and FYNNEI. With 10 bases removed from V and 0 bases from J, the gap between germline ends came to 25 bases. The CDR3 extends over 18 amino acids. As for this clone: The antigen remains undetermined.

The source of this sequence is a human donor who was the organ donor for an intestinal transplant. The chain links TRBV2 to TRBJ1-3; perhaps TRBD1 as D (5 bases). Sequenced here: unstimulated CD8+ T cells sorted from spleen or lymph node cells, sampled before transplant. CDR3 DNA sequence: TGTGCCACACCACACACACTGACAGAGCTCGCCTCTGGAAACACCATATATTTT. It encodes CATPHTLTELASGNTIYF.